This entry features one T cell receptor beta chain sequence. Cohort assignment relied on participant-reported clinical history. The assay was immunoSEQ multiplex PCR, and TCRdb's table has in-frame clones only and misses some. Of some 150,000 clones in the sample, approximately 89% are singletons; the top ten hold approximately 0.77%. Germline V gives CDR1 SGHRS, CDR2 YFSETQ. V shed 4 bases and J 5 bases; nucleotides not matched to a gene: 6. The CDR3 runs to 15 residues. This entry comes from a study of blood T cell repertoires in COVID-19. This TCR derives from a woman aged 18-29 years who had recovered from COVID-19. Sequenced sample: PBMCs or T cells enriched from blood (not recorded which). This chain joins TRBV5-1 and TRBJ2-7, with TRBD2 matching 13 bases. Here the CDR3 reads CASSRTSGSRNEQYF. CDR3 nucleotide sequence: TGCGCCAGCAGCCGGACTAGCGGGAGCAGGAACGAGCAGTACTTC.